The rows below give T cell receptor beta chains drawn from one sample of a study of blood T cells in healthy people across ages. Each CDR3 protein is one row after TCRdb ran MiXCR on the 5' RACE reads. Here the sample spans 2 million or so distinct CDR3 sequences, 49% being singletons. The material sequenced was blood. These TCRs come from a woman in her thirties or forties in good health. Both conserved end residues are part of each CDR3. A D gene is named only where the DNA matches it firmly. Some rows have no size entry. The others give once, few or many, or a class for an expanded clone.

clone_size j_call d_call v_call cdr3_nt cdr3_aa
. TRBJ2-7 TRBD1 TRBV7-9 TGTGCCAGCACCCGGGACAGCTACTACGAGCAGTACTTC CASTRDSYYEQYF
. TRBJ1-5 TRBD1 TRBV24-1 TGTGCCACCAGTGGGGACAGTTTATGGCCCCAGCATTTT CATSGDSLWPQHF
. TRBJ1-4 . TRBV20-1 TGCAGTGCTAAGACAGCGGCTAACGAAAAACTGTTTTTT CSAKTAANEKLFF
. TRBJ1-1 TRBD1 TRBV7-8 TGTGCCAGCAGCTCGAGGACAGGGCAGAACACTGAAGCTTTCTTT CASSSRTGQNTEAFF
. TRBJ1-4 . TRBV28 TGTGCCAGCAGCTCACACGGGGAAAAACTGTTTTTT CASSSHGEKLFF
. TRBJ1-5 . TRBV4-3 TGCGCCAGCAGCCAATCGGGCAGGGCTAATCAGCCCCAGCATTTT CASSQSGRANQPQHF
. TRBJ2-3 TRBD2 TRBV7-8 TGTGCCCGCAGCCTCAGCGGGGGGGCAACAGATACGCAGTATTTT CARSLSGGATDTQYF
. TRBJ1-1 . TRBV4-2 TGTGCCAGCAGCCAAGTAGGGGTCACCACTGAAGCTTTCTTT CASSQVGVTTEAFF
few TRBJ2-1 TRBD2 TRBV20-1 TGCAGTGCCCTAGCGGGTGAAAGCTCCTACAATGAGCAGTTCTTC CSALAGESSYNEQFF
. TRBJ2-7 TRBD2 TRBV9 TGTGCCAGCAGCGTAGAAAGAACGGGGGGGCATGGCGAGCAGTACTTC CASSVERTGGHGEQYF
once TRBJ2-5 TRBD2 TRBV20-1 TGCAGTGCTAACCCTAGCGGGGGGTTTGGTGCCCAGTACTTC CSANPSGGFGAQYF
few TRBJ2-5 TRBD1 TRBV7-7 TGTGCTAGCAGCAAAAGATCCAACAGGGGTGGCGGGGAGACCCAGTACTTC CASSKRSNRGGGETQYF
few TRBJ1-6 . TRBV12-3/TRBV12-4 TGTGCCAGCAAGGGTAATTCACCCCTCCACTTT CASKGNSPLHF
. TRBJ2-5 . TRBV7-2 TGTGCCAGCAGCTTAAGACAGGGAGGGGTCAATGAGCAGTACTTC CASSLRQGGVNEQYF
. TRBJ2-3 . TRBV20-1 TGCAGTGCTAGAGGGCTAGGGCGAGGTACGCAGTATTTT CSARGLGRGTQYF
few TRBJ2-3 TRBD2 TRBV7-2 TGTGCCAGCAGCCGAGGACTAGCGGGGCCCACAGATACGCAGTATTTT CASSRGLAGPTDTQYF
. TRBJ2-1 TRBD2 TRBV14 TGTGCCAGCAGCCGCAACTCGGGGACTAGCGTTTATGAGCAGTTCTTC CASSRNSGTSVYEQFF
few TRBJ2-1 . TRBV7-2 TGTGCCAGCAGCTTAGTAGCTCGGAATGAGCAGTTCTTC CASSLVARNEQFF
few TRBJ2-5 TRBD2 TRBV10-3 TGTGCCATCAGTTCTATAGCGGGGGGACCCAGAGAGACCCAGTACTTC CAISSIAGGPRETQYF
. TRBJ2-3 TRBD2 TRBV12-3/TRBV12-4 TGTGCCAGCAGTTTAGAGGTGCGGGGGACCACAGATACGCAGTATTTT CASSLEVRGTTDTQYF